This TCR beta chain comes out of a study of Ad26.COV2.S vaccination and SARS-CoV-2 variants. The treatment denotes: about 20 received Ad26.COV2.S at low or high dose, single or two shots; about 5 received placebo; per-sample allocation not given. Sample collection was performed on day 63 after the first vaccine or placebo injection. CDR1 and CDR2 from the germline V gene are SGHAT and FQNNGV. This CDR3 region has 15 residues. V lost 2 bases to trimming and J lost 5 bases, with 16 bases between them. Profiling relied on immunoSEQ multiplex PCR, and the TCRdb table lists in-frame clones only, not all of them. There are around 400,000 clones in the sample; 80% to 95% occur only once, and over 9% lies in the top ten.

The source of this sequence is a person aged 18 to 65 who received the Ad26.COV2.S COVID-19 vaccine or a placebo. Sequences were derived from peripheral blood, sampled in a trial of Ad26.COV2.S vaccine versus placebo. V usage is TRBV11-2 and J usage is TRBJ2-7; weak D call: TRBD1 (5 bases). The CDR3 here is CASSLYAGIVNEQYF. The CDR3 DNA reads as TGTGCCAGCAGCTTATACGCAGGGATAGTTAACGAGCAGTACTTC.